The sequence of this TCR beta chain was determined in a study of blood T cell repertoires in COVID-19. Per the study methods: Amplification of reference gene primers provided the estimated nucleated cell counts. Only in-frame clones appear in the TCRdb table, and some are missing; sequencing was by immunoSEQ multiplex PCR. That table is the source of V, J and clone size, and D and trimming were worked out from the DNA. The sample shows some 260,000 clones, around 90% of them seen only once. Germline V gene data show CDR1 as MRHNA and CDR2 as SNTAGT. The CDR3 runs to 15 residues. V dropped 6 bases and J dropped 6; count of bases not matched to a gene: 5.

The TCR was taken from a human donor in a cohort sampled during active COVID-19. This sequence joins TRBV6-4 and TRBJ2-3; 14 bases line up with TRBD2. The material sequenced was peripheral blood. The CDR3 spells CASSRLAGGPDTQYF. Here the CDR3 DNA reads TGTGCCAGCAGCCGACTAGCGGGGGGGCCTGATACGCAGTATTTT.